Sequencing of this T cell receptor beta chain was carried out in a study of early T cells in non-severe SARS-CoV-2 infection. The overall study: From unsorted whole blood, bulk RNA was sequenced, and the chains remained unpaired.

This clonotype showed up just a few times. V was cut by 0 bases and J by 2 bases, with 6 bases left in between. The CDR3 covers 14 residues. The germline V gene encodes CDR1 SGHKS and CDR2 YYEKEE (reference sequence). Unique molecular identifiers were added to individual cDNA molecules. TCRdb reprocessed the 5' RACE reads with MiXCR, giving one entry per CDR3 protein. The sample has some 81,000 distinct CDR3 sequences, over 8.5% seen once. This clonotype originated in an adult who was a healthcare worker with PCR-confirmed SARS-CoV-2 infection or an uninfected control (not recorded which). Sequences were obtained from whole blood. The V and J genes are TRBV5-5 and TRBJ1-5; D not resolved. CDR3 region: CASSLDLGNQPQHF. The CDR3 region has the DNA TGTGCCAGCAGCTTGGACCTAGGCAATCAGCCCCAGCATTTT. The full variable domain, rest sourced from reference TRBV5-5 and TRBJ1-5, is DAGVTQSPTHLIKTRGQQVTLRCSPISGHKSVSWYQQVLGQGPQFIFQYYEKEERGRGNFPDRFSARQFPNYSSELNVNALLLGDSALYLCASSLDLGNQPQHFGDGTRLSIL.